One and the same sample provided the 8 T cell receptor beta chains below, sequenced in a study of shared clonotypes between healthy human individuals. Repertoires were generated with immunoSEQ multiplex PCR, while TCRdb's copy carries only in-frame clones and drops some. The sample lists about 2.4 million clones; roughly 93% were seen once. Sequencing input: naive CD4+ T cells from PBMCs. Described subset: CD45RA+ positively selected. The origin of the receptors is a man between 18 and 29 years old in good health. Some clones in this sample may be carry-over from other donors' samples.

CDR3: CAWNLARLTGELFF. The CDR3 bases are TGTGCCTGGAACTTAGCGCGCCTCACCGGGGAGCTGTTTTTT. The chain uses TRBV30 and TRBJ2-2; the D gene is possibly TRBD2 (5 bases). The length of the CDR3 is 14 residues. Germline assignment: CDR1 GTSNPN and CDR2 SVGIG (reference sequence). The germline V and J ends were trimmed by 4 bases and 4 bases, with 13 bases remaining between them. The variable domain in full, completed from reference TRBV30 and TRBJ2-2, reads SQTIHQWPATLVQPVGSPLSLECTVEGTSNPNLYWYRQAAGRGLQLLFYSVGIGQISSEVPQNLSASRPQDRQFILSSKKLLLSDSGFYLCAWNLARLTGELFFGEGSRLTVL.

This clone was seen once. The chain carries TRBV10-3 and TRBJ2-3; no definite D call. CDR3 length: 15 residues. Trimming pared 4 bases from V and 0 bases from J, leaving 11 bases between. CDR1 is ENHRY and CDR2 is SYGVKD in the germline V gene. The CDR3 sequence: CAISGTISSTDTQYF. The DNA for the CDR3 is TGTGCCATCAGTGGGACCATCTCTAGCACAGATACGCAGTATTTT.

V is TRBV28 and J is TRBJ2-5; TRBD2 aligns across 9 bases. This CDR3 has 18 amino acids. Germline CDR1 is MDHEN and CDR2 is SYDVKM. V lost 3 bases, J lost 4 bases, and 15 bases stayed unmatched. In DNA form, the CDR3 reads TGTGCCAGCAGTTTCGGGTATAGCGGGAGAGCTTTTGGAGAGACCCAGTACTTC. Its translation is CASSFGYSGRAFGETQYF.

The chain links TRBV14 to TRBJ2-1; D possibly corresponds to TRBD2 (5 bases). This CDR3 has 18 amino acids. Germline loops: CDR1 SGHDN, CDR2 FVKESK. V dropped 2 bases and J dropped 7 bases, with 24 bases sitting between them. The CDR3 here is CASSQWALPISSSNEQFF. CDR3 nucleotide sequence: TGTGCCAGCAGCCAATGGGCGCTACCCATATCTAGCTCGAATGAGCAGTTCTTC.

This chain connects TRBV7-3 to TRBJ2-1, with 15 bases aligning to TRBD2. The CDR3 has 21 amino acids. Germline V gene sequence: CDR1 SGHTA, CDR2 FQGTGA. With 2 bases clipped from V and 0 bases from J, the junction kept 11 bases outside the gene matches. CDR3 residues: CASSLLPGTSGRLVSYNEQFF. As DNA, the CDR3 is TGTGCCAGCAGCTTATTACCCGGGACTAGCGGGAGGCTCGTCTCCTACAATGAGCAGTTCTTC. Variable domain in full (rest from reference TRBV7-3 and TRBJ2-1): GAGVSQTPSNKVTEKGKYVELRCDPISGHTALYWYRQSLGQGPEFLIYFQGTGAADDSGLPNDRFFAVRPEGSVSTLKIQRTERGDSAVYLCASSLLPGTSGRLVSYNEQFFGPGTRLTVL.

The rearrangement joins TRBV5-4 to TRBJ2-7, with TRBD1 identical over 9 bases. This CDR3 comprises 17 residues. J was trimmed by 5 bases and V by 6 bases; bases with no gene match: 18. Germline CDR1 is SGHNT and CDR2 is YYREEE (reference sequence). The DNA for the CDR3 is TGTGCCAGCACCCGTGCTTTAAGGACAGGGGTTTTGGACGAGCAGTACTTC. Its translation: CASTRALRTGVLDEQYF.

This chain uses TRBV19 with TRBJ2-2; 7 nucleotides match TRBD2. J gave up 1 base and V 5 bases, and 7 bases lay outside the gene matches. Germline CDR1 LNHDA, CDR2 SQIVND (reference sequence). The CDR3 spans 16 residues. Here the CDR3 reads CASSLQRGWNTGELFF. The CDR3 bases are TGTGCCAGTAGTCTGCAGCGGGGATGGAACACCGGGGAGCTGTTTTTT. The full variable domain, completed using reference TRBV19 and TRBJ2-2, is DGGITQSPKYLFRKEGQNVTLSCEQNLNHDAMYWYRQDPGQGLRLIYYSQIVNDFQKGDIAEGYSVSREKKESFPLTVTSAQKNPTAFYLCASSLQRGWNTGELFFGEGSRLTVL.

The chain uses TRBV11-2 and TRBJ2-4; 11 nucleotides align to TRBD2. The germline V gene encodes CDR1 SGHAT and CDR2 FQNNGV. The CDR3 is 18 residues long. With V trimmed by 1 base and J by 9 bases, 14 bases remained unmatched. The CDR3 DNA follows: TGTGCCAGCAGCTTAGCCCCATGGACTAGCGGGTCAATGCGCATTCAGTACTTC. It specifies CASSLAPWTSGSMRIQYF.